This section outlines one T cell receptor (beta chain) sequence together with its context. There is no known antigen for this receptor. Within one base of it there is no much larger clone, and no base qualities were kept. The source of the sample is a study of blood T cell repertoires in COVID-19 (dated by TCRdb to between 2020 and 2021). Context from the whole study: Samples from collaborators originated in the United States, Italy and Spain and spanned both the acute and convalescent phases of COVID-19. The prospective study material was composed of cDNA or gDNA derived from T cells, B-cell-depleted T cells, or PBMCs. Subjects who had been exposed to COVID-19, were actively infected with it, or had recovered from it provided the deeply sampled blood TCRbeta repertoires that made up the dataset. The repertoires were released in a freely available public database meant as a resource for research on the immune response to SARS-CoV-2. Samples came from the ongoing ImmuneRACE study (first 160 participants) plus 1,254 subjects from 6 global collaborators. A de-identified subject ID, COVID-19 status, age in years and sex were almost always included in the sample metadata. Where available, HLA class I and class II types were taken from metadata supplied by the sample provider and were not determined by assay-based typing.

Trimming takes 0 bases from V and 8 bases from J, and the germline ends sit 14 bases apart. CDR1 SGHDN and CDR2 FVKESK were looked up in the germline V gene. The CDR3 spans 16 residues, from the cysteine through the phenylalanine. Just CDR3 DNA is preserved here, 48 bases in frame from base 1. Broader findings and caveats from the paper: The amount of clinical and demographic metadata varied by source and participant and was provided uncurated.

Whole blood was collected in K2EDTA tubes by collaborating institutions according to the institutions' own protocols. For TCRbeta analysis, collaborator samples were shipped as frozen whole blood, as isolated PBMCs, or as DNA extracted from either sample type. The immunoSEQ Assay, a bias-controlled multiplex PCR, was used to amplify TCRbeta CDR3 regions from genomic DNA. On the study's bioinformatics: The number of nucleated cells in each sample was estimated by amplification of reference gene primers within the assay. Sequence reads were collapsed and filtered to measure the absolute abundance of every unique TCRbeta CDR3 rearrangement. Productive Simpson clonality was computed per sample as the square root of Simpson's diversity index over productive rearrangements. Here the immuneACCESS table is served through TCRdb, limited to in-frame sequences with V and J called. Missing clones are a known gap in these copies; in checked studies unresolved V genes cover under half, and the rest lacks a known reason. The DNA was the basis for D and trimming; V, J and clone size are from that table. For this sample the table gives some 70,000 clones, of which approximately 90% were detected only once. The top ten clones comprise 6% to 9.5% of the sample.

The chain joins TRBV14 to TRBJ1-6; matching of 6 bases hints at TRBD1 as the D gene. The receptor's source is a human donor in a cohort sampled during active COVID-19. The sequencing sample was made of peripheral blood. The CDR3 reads CASSQDLGAVHSPLHF. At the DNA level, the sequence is TGTGCCAGCAGCCAAGATCTGGGGGCAGTTCATTCACCCCTCCACTTT.